This T cell receptor beta chain is from a study of beta chain features in type 1 diabetes. Study overall: Patients were similar to healthy donors in age and gender (as well as in cell yields). Study-level results: The naive, central memory and Treg TCRB repertoires showed an apparent similarity that was greater among patients than among healthy donors. Reduced insertions and increased deletions marked VDJ junctions in type 1 diabetes patients. Shorter TCRB CDR3s, moderately but significantly so, were found in Type 1 diabetes patients in all four CD4+ subsets.

V lost 0 bases and J 4 bases, leaving 10 bases between the germline ends. In germline, CDR1 is SGHRS, CDR2 YFSETQ. The CDR3 is 14 residues long. Averaging approximately 110 mL, one heparinised blood draw came from each individual donor. Concerning this clone itself: Its target is not known.

Expressed TCRB transcripts were sequenced because the entire RNA isolate underwent reverse transcription. Assay: immunoSEQ multiplex PCR; the TCRdb copy retains only in-frame clones and omits some. This sample has 250,000 to 350,000 clones, with 15% found just once. This chain links TRBV5-1 with TRBJ1-1; no firm D call. Sequencing was performed on naive CD4+ T cells from blood. This TCR was sampled from a man between 18 and 35 years old with type 1 diabetes. CDR3 sequence: CASSLATAGTEAFF. The CDR3 coding sequence is TGCGCCAGCAGCTTGGCCACAGCCGGCACTGAAGCTTTCTTT.